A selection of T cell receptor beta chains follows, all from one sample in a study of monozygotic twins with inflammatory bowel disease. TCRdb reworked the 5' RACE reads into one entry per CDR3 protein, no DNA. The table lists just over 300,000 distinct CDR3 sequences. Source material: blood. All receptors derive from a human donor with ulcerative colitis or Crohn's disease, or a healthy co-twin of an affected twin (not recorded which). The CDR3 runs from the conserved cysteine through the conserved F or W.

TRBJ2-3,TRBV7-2,CASSLGRGIDTQYF
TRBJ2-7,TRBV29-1,CSSKTGTEQYF
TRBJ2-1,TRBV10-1,CASSDRLAGHEQFF
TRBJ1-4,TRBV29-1,CSVAGSPTGAEPNEKLFF
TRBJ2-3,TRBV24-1,CATSDPGTIRTDTQYF
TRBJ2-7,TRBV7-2,CASSLWATYEQYF
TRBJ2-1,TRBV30,CAWTRPGGSYNEQFF
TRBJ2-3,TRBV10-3,CASRSGSVSSTDTQYF
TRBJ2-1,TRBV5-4,CASSITGTHNEQFF
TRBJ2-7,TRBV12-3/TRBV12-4,CASSLVSGRYEQYF
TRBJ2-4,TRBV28,CASSSQGAVAKNIQYF
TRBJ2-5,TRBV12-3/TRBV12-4,CASSWRLGETQYF
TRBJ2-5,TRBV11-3,CASSLVMGLLLGTQYF
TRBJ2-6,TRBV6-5,CASSLRTASSGANVLTF
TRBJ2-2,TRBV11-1,CASSQNYGTSGSAGELFF
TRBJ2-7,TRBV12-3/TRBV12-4,CASSPVGMSSYEQYF
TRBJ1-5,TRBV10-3,CAITPDTNQPQHF
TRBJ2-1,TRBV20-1,CSARAPGGSSYNEQFF
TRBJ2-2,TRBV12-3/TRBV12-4,CASSSAPRSGLFF
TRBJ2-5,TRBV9,CASSVENRARETQYF
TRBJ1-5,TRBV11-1,CASSHDDLRDSLSNQPQHF
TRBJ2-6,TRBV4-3,CASSQDTVSGANVLTF
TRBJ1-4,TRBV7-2,CASSSRRTNEKLFF
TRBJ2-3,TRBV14,CASSQRLRDTDTQYF
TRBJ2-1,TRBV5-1,CASSLGEGLEQFF